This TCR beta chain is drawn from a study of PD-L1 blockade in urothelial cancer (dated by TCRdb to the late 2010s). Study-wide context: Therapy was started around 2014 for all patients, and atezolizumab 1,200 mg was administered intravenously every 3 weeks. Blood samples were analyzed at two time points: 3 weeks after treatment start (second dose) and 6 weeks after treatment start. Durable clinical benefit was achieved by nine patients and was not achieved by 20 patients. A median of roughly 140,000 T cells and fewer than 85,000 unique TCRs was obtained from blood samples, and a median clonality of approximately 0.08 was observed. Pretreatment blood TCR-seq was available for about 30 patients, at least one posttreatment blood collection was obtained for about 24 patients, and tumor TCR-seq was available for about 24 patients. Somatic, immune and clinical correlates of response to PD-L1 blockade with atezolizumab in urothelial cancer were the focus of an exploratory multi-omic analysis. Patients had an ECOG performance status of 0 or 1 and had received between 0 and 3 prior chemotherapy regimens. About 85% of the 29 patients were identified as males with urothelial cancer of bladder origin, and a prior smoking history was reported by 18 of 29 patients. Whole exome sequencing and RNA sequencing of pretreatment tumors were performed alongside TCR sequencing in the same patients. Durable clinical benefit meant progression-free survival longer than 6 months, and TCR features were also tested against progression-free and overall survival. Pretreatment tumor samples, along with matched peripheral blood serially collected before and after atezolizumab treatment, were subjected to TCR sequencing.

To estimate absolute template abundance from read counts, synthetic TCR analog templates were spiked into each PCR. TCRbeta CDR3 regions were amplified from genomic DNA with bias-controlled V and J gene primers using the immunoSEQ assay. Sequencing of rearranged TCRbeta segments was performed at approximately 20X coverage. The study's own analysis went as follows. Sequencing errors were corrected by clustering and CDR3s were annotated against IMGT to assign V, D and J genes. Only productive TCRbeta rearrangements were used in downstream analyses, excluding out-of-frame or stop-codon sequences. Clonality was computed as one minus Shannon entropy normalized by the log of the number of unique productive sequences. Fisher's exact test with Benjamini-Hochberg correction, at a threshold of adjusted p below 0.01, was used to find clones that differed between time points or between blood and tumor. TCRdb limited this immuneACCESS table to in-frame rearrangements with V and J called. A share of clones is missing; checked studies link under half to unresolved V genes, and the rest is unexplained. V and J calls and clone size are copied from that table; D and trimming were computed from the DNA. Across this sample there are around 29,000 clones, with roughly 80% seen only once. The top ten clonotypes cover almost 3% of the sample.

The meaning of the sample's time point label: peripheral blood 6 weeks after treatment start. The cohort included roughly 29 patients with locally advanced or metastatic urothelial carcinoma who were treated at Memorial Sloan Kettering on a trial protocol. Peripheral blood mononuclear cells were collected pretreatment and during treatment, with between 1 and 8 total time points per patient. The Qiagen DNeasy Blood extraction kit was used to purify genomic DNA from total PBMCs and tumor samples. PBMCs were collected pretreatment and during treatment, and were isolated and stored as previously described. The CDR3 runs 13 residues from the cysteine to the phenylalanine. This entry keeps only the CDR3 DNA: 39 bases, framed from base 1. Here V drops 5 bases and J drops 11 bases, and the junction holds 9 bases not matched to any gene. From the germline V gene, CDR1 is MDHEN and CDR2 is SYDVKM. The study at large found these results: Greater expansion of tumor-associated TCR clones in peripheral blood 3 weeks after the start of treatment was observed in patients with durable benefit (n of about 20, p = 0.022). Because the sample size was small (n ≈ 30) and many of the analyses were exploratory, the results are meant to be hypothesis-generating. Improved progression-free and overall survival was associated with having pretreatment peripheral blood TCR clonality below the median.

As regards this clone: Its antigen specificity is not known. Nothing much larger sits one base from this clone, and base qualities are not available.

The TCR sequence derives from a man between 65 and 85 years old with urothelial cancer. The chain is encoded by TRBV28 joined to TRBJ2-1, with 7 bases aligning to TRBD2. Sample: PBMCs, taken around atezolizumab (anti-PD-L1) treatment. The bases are TGTGCCAGCAGTGACAACAGCGGGGACCAGCAGTTCTTC. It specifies CASSDNSGDQQFF.